The 21 T cell receptor beta chains presented below share a single source sample, sequenced in a study of blood T cell repertoires in COVID-19. TCRdb keeps only in-frame clones here, not all; method: immunoSEQ multiplex PCR. The data contain roughly 190,000 clones, around 83% of them singletons. Sequencing used PBMCs or T cells enriched from blood (not recorded which). The receptors originated from a woman aged 35 to 49 in a cohort exposed to, infected with or recovered from COVID-19 (not recorded which).

The chain is built from TRBV5-1 and TRBJ2-5; no firm D call. CDR1 SGHRS and CDR2 YFSETQ come from the germline V gene. The CDR3 length is 15 residues. V was pared by 0 bases and J by 0 bases, with 9 bases between. The CDR3 nucleotides read TGCGCCAGCAGCTTGGAAGCCACGTACCAAGAGACCCAGTACTTC. Protein: CASSLEATYQETQYF.

This chain links TRBV24-1 with TRBJ1-1; the D is unclear. CDR3 length equals 13 residues. Germline V gene data show CDR1 as KGHDR and CDR2 as SFDVKD. V was trimmed by 12 bases and J by 1 base, leaving 14 bases between them. CDR3 bases: TGTGCCTCTATGGTCCCCCAGAACACTGAAGCTTTCTTT. This translates into CASMVPQNTEAFF.

This sequence joins TRBV7-9 and TRBJ2-7, with D possibly matching TRBD2 (5 bases). V lost 3 bases and J 5 bases, leaving 17 bases between the germline ends. Germline V CDR1 and CDR2: SEHNR, FQNEAQ (reference sequence). This CDR3 spans 15 amino acids. CDR3 in amino acids: CASSFEGAGDDEQYF. The CDR3 DNA reads TGTGCCAGCAGCTTTGAGGGAGCAGGAGATGACGAGCAGTACTTC.

Notes on this clone: This specimen includes other DNA sequences encoding the same CDR3. V and J are TRBV12-3 or TRBV12-4 and TRBJ2-2; D is possibly TRBD1 (5 bases). V was clipped by 1 base and J by 8 bases, with 8 bases between them. The CDR3 covers 13 residues. The CDR3 protein is CASSLVGAGELFF. For the CDR3, the DNA is TGTGCCAGCAGTTTAGTAGGGGCGGGGGAGCTGTTTTTT.

This clone appeared many times. The gene calls are TRBV5-1 and TRBJ2-3, with D perhaps matching TRBD1 (6 bases). CDR3 length equals 15 residues. CDR1 SGHRS and CDR2 YFSETQ come from the germline V gene. V was clipped by 7 bases and J by 4 bases, with 19 bases between them. CDR3: CASRRTVSSADTQYF. The CDR3 coding sequence is TGCGCCAGCCGGCGGACAGTTTCCTCGGCAGATACGCAGTATTTT. Variable domain in full (rest from reference TRBV5-1 and TRBJ2-3): KAGVTQTPRYLIKTRGQQVTLSCSPISGHRSVSWYQQTPGQGLQFLFEYFSETQRNKGNFPGRFSGRQFSNSRSEMNVSTLELGDSALYLCASRRTVSSADTQYFGPGTRLTVL.

The chain couples TRBV29-1 to TRBJ2-1; 8 nucleotides line up with TRBD2. Trimming removed 6 bases from V and 1 base from J; junction bases left unmatched: 8. The CDR3 length is 15 residues. The germline gives CDR1 SQVTM, CDR2 ANQGSEA. CDR3 DNA sequence: TGCAGCGTCGGGAGGGGGGGCCTGTCCTACAATGAGCAGTTCTTC. Encoded protein: CSVGRGGLSYNEQFF.

The chain joins TRBV4-1 to TRBJ1-2, with TRBD1 identical over 9 bases. The V gene's germline CDR1 is MGHRA and CDR2 YSYEKL. The CDR3 runs 14 residues. With V trimmed by 4 bases and J by 6 bases, 6 bases remained unmatched. CDR3 sequence (DNA): TGCGCCAGCAGCCGAACAGGGGGCCTGGATGGCTACACCTTC. The encoded protein is CASSRTGGLDGYTF.

This clone was picked up one time. The chain combines TRBV6-5 with TRBJ1-1; D call uncertain. The CDR3 runs to 13 residues. The V end lost 2 bases, the J end lost 3 bases, and 7 bases lay between the germline ends. CDR1 and CDR2 from the germline V gene are MNHEY and SVGAGI. The CDR3 DNA reads TGTGCCAGCAGTTACACGGGGTACACTGAAGCTTTCTTT. It encodes CASSYTGYTEAFF.

This clone has a single count. The chain is built from TRBV4-1 and TRBJ2-2, with D possibly matching TRBD2 (5 bases). The CDR3 spans 15 residues. Germline V gives CDR1 MGHRA, CDR2 YSYEKL. Trimming removed 3 bases at V and 0 bases at J, with 8 bases between. CDR3 sequence reads: CASSHYGANTGELFF. The CDR3 DNA is TGCGCCAGCAGCCACTACGGGGCGAACACCGGGGAGCTGTTTTTT.

The rearrangement uses TRBV6-5 and TRBJ2-7; a possible D gene is TRBD1 (6 bases). CDR3 length equals 13 residues. The V gene lost 2 bases and the J gene lost 4 bases, with 9 bases spanning the gap. Germline assignment: CDR1 MNHEY and CDR2 SVGAGI. For the CDR3, the DNA is TGTGCCAGCAGTTACAACAGGGTTTACGAGCAGTACTTC. This encodes CASSYNRVYEQYF.

The V call is TRBV2, the J call TRBJ2-2, with 7 bases identical to TRBD2. This CDR3 contains 16 residues. Trimming cost V 4 bases and J 4 bases; bases outside gene matches: 9. Germline V gives CDR1 SNHLY, CDR2 FYNNEI. CDR3 sequence: CASSVLPGGLTGELFF. The DNA of the CDR3 is TGTGCCAGCAGTGTTCTTCCGGGGGGTCTCACCGGGGAGCTGTTTTTT.

V is TRBV6-4 and J is TRBJ1-1; tentative D call: TRBD1 (6 bases). The CDR3 contains 14 residues. V gave up 5 bases and J gave up 1 base, with 11 bases separating them. The germline gives CDR1 MRHNA, CDR2 SNTAGT. CDR3 coding DNA: TGTGCCAGCAGTCCCCGGACAGCGAACACTGAAGCTTTCTTT. Residues: CASSPRTANTEAFF.

This clone was seen a handful of times. Other DNA sequences in the sample encode the same CDR3. The chain links TRBV20-1 to TRBJ1-2; no reliable D call. Trimming stripped 6 bases from V and 7 bases from J, with 6 bases between. Germline V lookup: CDR1 DFQATT, CDR2 SNEGSKA (reference sequence). The CDR3 has 9 residues. CDR3 in DNA: TGCAGTGCCCTGAGTGGCTACACCTTC. As protein: CSALSGYTF.

For the CDR3, the DNA is TGTGCCAGCAGTTTCGGCTATAATTCACCCCTCCACTTT. Translation gives CASSFGYNSPLHF. The J gene is TRBJ1-6, the V gene TRBV12-3 or TRBV12-4, with no clear D. This CDR3 is built from 13 residues. Trimming took 3 bases from V and 3 from J, leaving 3 bases between them.

This chain links TRBV11-3 with TRBJ2-3; 7 bases line up with TRBD1. Germline trimming cut 4 bases from V and 0 bases from J; bases unmatched to any gene: 16. CDR3 length: 19 amino acids. Germline-derived CDR1 and CDR2 are SGHNT and YENEEA. As DNA, the CDR3 is TGTGCCAGCAGCTCCAGAACAGGGGACCCCACCTATAGCACAGATACGCAGTATTTT. It yields the protein CASSSRTGDPTYSTDTQYF.

The chain joins TRBV19 to TRBJ2-7; 7 nucleotides agree with TRBD1. Per the germline V gene, CDR1 is LNHDA and CDR2 is SQIVND (reference sequence). This CDR3 comprises 16 residues. J gave up 0 bases and V 4 bases, and 9 bases lay outside the gene matches. This CDR3 reads CASSTSYGTASYEQYF. The DNA for the CDR3 is TGTGCCAGTAGTACCTCGTACGGGACAGCCTCCTACGAGCAGTACTTC.

Details on this clone: The junction shows a germline mismatch at one end, possibly a read error. Other DNA sequences within the sample encode an identical CDR3. The J gene is TRBJ2-7, the V gene TRBV6-5; maybe TRBD1 (6 bases). Looked up from germline, CDR1 is MNHEY and CDR2 is SVGAGI. The CDR3 is made up of 14 amino acids. The CDR3: CASSLTGSSYEQYF. Here the CDR3 DNA reads TGTGCCAGCAGTCTCACAGGGTCTTCCTACGAGCAGTACTTT.

This chain links TRBV27 with TRBJ1-5; a weak D match, TRBD1 (6 bases). Germline values: CDR1 MNHEY, CDR2 SMNVEV (reference sequence). Trimming removed 2 bases at V and 1 base at J, with 15 bases between. CDR3 size: 17 residues. Here the CDR3 DNA reads TGTGCCAGCAGTTTAAGGTCAGGGGTTAGAAGCAATCAGCCCCAGCATTTT. It translates to CASSLRSGVRSNQPQHF.

This clone was recorded many times. This sequence joins TRBV2 and TRBJ1-3, with 8 bases identical to TRBD1. CDR1 SNHLY and CDR2 FYNNEI come from the germline V gene. The CDR3 totals 15 residues. J was trimmed by 0 bases and V by 6 bases; bases with no gene match: 4. CDR3 nucleotide sequence: TGTGCCAGCAGGACAGGGGTTTTCTCTGGAAACACCATATATTTT. This translates into CASRTGVFSGNTIYF.

The chain carries TRBV10-3 and TRBJ2-7, with 16 bases fitting TRBD2. The CDR3 extends over 18 amino acids. V lost 3 bases, J lost 7 bases, and 12 bases stayed unmatched. CDR1 and CDR2 (germline): ENHRY, SYGVKD. This chain's CDR3 is CAISDGPGTSGRVAEQYF. The CDR3 region has the DNA TGTGCCATCAGTGATGGACCCGGGACTAGCGGGAGGGTGGCTGAGCAGTACTTC.

V is TRBV30 and J is TRBJ1-2; D may be TRBD1 (5 bases). The CDR3 is made up of 13 amino acids. From germline, CDR1 is GTSNPN and CDR2 SVGIG (reference sequence). V was cut by 2 bases and J by 8 bases, with 15 bases left in between. DNA of the CDR3: TGTGCCTGGAGTCCCTGGGGGGGGGACGGCTACACCTTC. This gives the protein CAWSPWGGDGYTF. Together with reference TRBV30 and TRBJ1-2, the CDR3 gives the full variable domain: SQTIHQWPATLVQPVGSPLSLECTVEGTSNPNLYWYRQAAGRGLQLLFYSVGIGQISSEVPQNLSASRPQDRQFILSSKKLLLSDSGFYLCAWSPWGGDGYTFGSGTRLTVV.